A single sample is the source of the 12 T cell receptor beta chains below, sequenced in a study of T cells expressing NK-cell markers. TCRdb re-called the 5' RACE reads and gives one entry per CDR3 protein, without DNA. The table lists some 450,000 distinct CDR3 sequences. What was sequenced was blood T cells: a sorted CD56 or NKG2C T cell subset, CD4+ or CD8+ T cells, or bulk PBMC T cells (not recorded which). The receptor set was obtained from a woman aged 18-70 years in good health.

The J gene is TRBJ2-2, the V gene TRBV10-3; TCRdb selects TRBD1, and the lack of DNA leaves this call unchecked. This CDR3 has 15 residues. Germline V lookup: CDR1 ENHRY, CDR2 SYGVKD. The CDR3 loop is CAISPTGGRTGELFF.

V and J are TRBV4-2 and TRBJ1-6; the TCRdb call, TRBD1, lacks DNA for checking. The germline V gene has CDR1 LGHNA and CDR2 YNFKEQ. The CDR3 is 16 amino acids. CDR3: CASSHPQGAAGSPLHF.

The chain carries TRBV24-1 and TRBJ1-2; TCRdb designates TRBD1, a call that cannot be tested without DNA. The germline CDR1 and CDR2 sequences are KGHDR and SFDVKD. The CDR3 sequence is 12 residues long. CDR3 region: CATSVRGRGYTF.

The rearrangement uses TRBV29-1 and TRBJ2-7. This CDR3 has 15 residues. Per germline, CDR1 SQVTM and CDR2 ANQGSEA. Here the CDR3 reads CSVETGLASSYEQYF.

V usage is TRBV4-3 and J usage is TRBJ2-7; TCRdb proposes TRBD2, but this gene call is untestable without DNA. Germline CDR1 and CDR2: LGHNA and YSLEER. The length of the CDR3 is 15 residues. The CDR3 is CASSQTSGNSYEQYF.

The chain couples TRBV7-3 to TRBJ2-3; TCRdb returns TRBD1, unconfirmable since there is no DNA. Germline-derived CDR1 and CDR2 are SGHTA and FQGTGA. This CDR3 region has 16 residues. The CDR3 reads CASSSVPRDLTDTQYF.

The gene calls are TRBV12-3 or TRBV12-4 and TRBJ1-2. The CDR3 is 12 residues long. CDR3 loop: CASSSLKYGYTF.

The J gene is TRBJ1-1, the V gene TRBV29-1; the TCRdb call, TRBD1, lacks DNA for checking. CDR1 SQVTM and CDR2 ANQGSEA come from the germline V gene. CDR3 length: 15 amino acids. CDR3 sequence: CSVAPKGTVNTEAFF.

The chain has TRBV12-3 or TRBV12-4 and TRBJ2-1; as DNA is missing, the TRBD1 call by TCRdb cannot be tested. CDR3 length: 14 amino acids. CDR3 sequence reads: CASSLSGTGLEQFF.

V and J are TRBV7-3 and TRBJ1-1. The CDR3 extends over 13 amino acids. CDR1 and CDR2 from the germline V gene are SGHTA and FQGTGA. The CDR3 spells CASSLVGTEGAFF.

This chain uses TRBV27 with TRBJ2-7. The CDR3 contains 13 residues. Germline CDR1 MNHEY, CDR2 SMNVEV (reference sequence). CDR3 loop: CASSLSMGYEQYF.

This chain connects TRBV20-1 to TRBJ2-3; TCRdb calls TRBD2, which cannot be checked without DNA. CDR1 is DFQATT, CDR2 SNEGSKA, per germline (reference sequence). This CDR3 spans 15 amino acids. CDR3 sequence reads: CSASTMGLRTDTQYF.